Below are 28 T cell receptor beta chains sequenced from a single sample in a study of blood T cell repertoires in COVID-19. The data were produced by immunoSEQ multiplex PCR, yet TCRdb's version contains in-frame clones alone and is incomplete. The table shows approximately 130,000 clones, with over 75% occurring only once. Sequenced input: peripheral blood. These TCRs come from a man between 40 and 49 years old with active or convalescent COVID-19.

This chain joins TRBV3-1 (or the pseudogene TRBV3-2) and TRBJ2-7; 8 bases line up with TRBD2. Germline CDR1 and CDR2: LGHDT and YNNKEL (reference sequence). The CDR3 runs 15 residues. With V trimmed by 1 base and J by 1 base, 3 bases remained unmatched. The CDR3 sequence is CASSQARGGSYEQYF. In DNA, the CDR3 is TGTGCCAGCAGCCAAGCACGGGGGGGTTCCTACGAGCAGTACTTC.

In DNA, the CDR3 is TGTGCCAGCAGGTACGACAGGGGTAGTTCCTACGAGCAGTACTTC. Translated: CASRYDRGSSYEQYF. V and J are TRBV7-2 and TRBJ2-7, with 8 bases identical to TRBD1. CDR3 length equals 15 residues. Germline CDR1 is SGHTA and CDR2 is FQGNSA. Unmatched junction bases numbered 8, after V lost 6 bases and J lost 1 base.

The V call is TRBV6-5, the J call TRBJ2-7, with D unresolved. V was trimmed by 7 bases and J by 0 bases, leaving 13 bases between them. Germline CDR1 reads MNHEY; CDR2 reads SVGAGI. This CDR3 contains 14 residues. This CDR3 is CASNSATSSYEQYF. CDR3 DNA sequence: TGTGCCAGCAATTCTGCTACGAGCTCCTACGAGCAGTACTTC.

This chain uses TRBV24-1 with TRBJ2-1; maybe TRBD1 (6 bases). V was trimmed by 4 bases and J by 1 base, leaving 10 bases between them. CDR1 is KGHDR, CDR2 SFDVKD, per germline. The CDR3 has 15 residues. CDR3 in DNA: TGTGCCACCAGTGACGTGGGGGCTTCCTACAATGAGCAGTTCTTC. It encodes CATSDVGASYNEQFF.

CDR3 sequence reads: CATSDPAKGNEQFF. DNA of the CDR3: TGTGCCACCAGTGATCCTGCAAAGGGGAATGAGCAGTTCTTC. The rearrangement links TRBV24-1 to TRBJ2-1; possibly TRBD1 for D (5 bases). V was clipped by 3 bases and J by 7 bases, with 12 bases between them. CDR3 size: 14 residues. Per germline, CDR1 KGHDR and CDR2 SFDVKD.

The sample holds one count of this clone. V gene TRBV7-9 combines with J gene TRBJ1-4; D not certain. CDR1 is SEHNR, CDR2 FQNEAQ, per germline (reference sequence). This CDR3 is 13 amino acids long. The V gene lost 3 bases and the J gene lost 5 bases, with 7 bases spanning the gap. In DNA, the CDR3 is TGTGCCAGCAGCTTCCCCCCAAATGAAAAACTGTTTTTT. Its protein product is CASSFPPNEKLFF.

V is TRBV10-3 and J is TRBJ2-5, with 10 bases fitting TRBD1. This CDR3 contains 14 residues. CDR1 and CDR2 (germline): ENHRY, SYGVKD. J gave up 2 bases and V 4 bases, and 1 base lay outside the gene matches. The CDR3 protein is CAISGGQGQETQYF. The CDR3 DNA reads TGTGCCATCAGTGGGGGACAGGGGCAAGAGACCCAGTACTTC.

The chain recombines TRBV7-9 with TRBJ1-2; 9 bases map to TRBD1. CDR3 length equals 17 residues. Germline values: CDR1 SEHNR, CDR2 FQNEAQ (reference sequence). V dropped 4 bases and J dropped 1; count of bases not matched to a gene: 10. DNA for the CDR3: TGTGCCAGCAGCTCCAGTGCCGGGACAGGGATTAACTATGGCTACACCTTC. Residues: CASSSSAGTGINYGYTF.

The chain joins TRBV9 to TRBJ1-1; 7 bases agree with TRBD1. CDR3 length: 16 amino acids. Germline loops: CDR1 SGDLS, CDR2 YYNGEE. J was trimmed by 0 bases and V by 0 bases; bases with no gene match: 5. This CDR3 is CASSVGTGLMNTEAFF. For the CDR3, the DNA is TGTGCCAGCAGCGTAGGGACAGGCCTTATGAACACTGAAGCTTTCTTT.

The chain is built from TRBV7-9 and TRBJ2-5; 8 positions match TRBD1. CDR3 size: 13 residues. After removal of 5 bases from V and 5 bases from J, the junction contained 4 bases not matched to a gene. The V gene's germline CDR1 is SEHNR and CDR2 FQNEAQ (reference sequence). The CDR3 nucleotides read TGTGCCAGCAGCCCGGACAGGGTTGAGACCCAGTACTTC. Translated: CASSPDRVETQYF.

The V call is TRBV6-5, the J call TRBJ1-2; D not certain. Deletions cut 4 bases from V and 8 bases from J, with 20 bases between. The CDR3 runs 15 residues. Germline CDR1 and CDR2: MNHEY and SVGAGI. The CDR3 is CASSFQDSPIGGYTF. The CDR3 DNA sequence: TGTGCCAGCAGTTTTCAGGATTCCCCGATAGGCGGCTACACCTTC.

CDR3 nucleotide sequence: TGTGCCAGCAGCGTAGCAGGATATGGCCCCGGCTCCTACGAGCAGTACTTC. Translation gives CASSVAGYGPGSYEQYF. The rearrangement uses TRBV9 and TRBJ2-7; D remains ambiguous. The CDR3 length is 17 residues. Germline values: CDR1 SGDLS, CDR2 YYNGEE. V lost 0 bases to trimming and J lost 0 bases, with 16 bases between them.

The V call is TRBV5-1, the J call TRBJ2-5, with 9 bases lining up with TRBD1. Trimming took 6 bases from V and 4 from J; bases not matched to a gene: 4. The CDR3 runs 13 residues. Per germline, CDR1 SGHRS and CDR2 YFSETQ. The CDR3 nucleotides are TGCGCCAGCAAGGTGACAGGGGGAGAGACCCAGTACTTC. Encoded protein: CASKVTGGETQYF.

The chain joins TRBV9 to TRBJ2-3; TRBD2 matches 15 bases. This CDR3 spans 16 amino acids. From germline, CDR1 is SGDLS and CDR2 YYNGEE. The trim removed 2 bases at V and 6 bases at J, leaving 4 bases unmatched. For the CDR3, the DNA is TGTGCCAGCAGCGTTGGACTAGCGGGGGGGCGGGATACGCAGTATTTT. Protein sequence: CASSVGLAGGRDTQYF.

CDR3 loop: CASRKDRGGDSPLHF. The CDR3 DNA reads as TGCGCCAGCAGAAAGGACAGGGGAGGAGATTCACCCCTCCACTTT. V usage is TRBV10-1 and J usage is TRBJ1-6, with 9 bases matching TRBD1. Germline loops: CDR1 WNHNN, CDR2 SYGVQD (reference sequence). V trimming: 6 bases; J trimming: 8 bases; junction bases outside the gene matches: 8. This CDR3 is built from 15 residues.

The rearrangement links TRBV12-3 or TRBV12-4 to TRBJ1-1; D perhaps matches TRBD1 (5 bases). This CDR3 is 13 amino acids long. The germline V and J ends were trimmed by 3 bases and 7 bases, with 12 bases remaining between them. CDR3 amino acids: CASSFGAGNEAFF. Written as DNA, the CDR3 is TGTGCCAGCAGTTTTGGGGCGGGGAATGAAGCTTTCTTT.

CDR3 sequence (DNA): TGTGCCAGCAGCTGGCGAGGTGGACTAGCGGGGCAGGAGCAGTTCTTC. Translated, it gives CASSWRGGLAGQEQFF. The gene calls are TRBV7-8 and TRBJ2-1; TRBD2 matches 12 bases. Germline CDR1 reads SGHVS; CDR2 reads FQNEAQ. Trimming removed 4 bases from V and 10 bases from J; junction bases left unmatched: 11. This CDR3 contains 16 residues.

The chain has TRBV29-1 and TRBJ1-5; D not certain. The CDR3 is 13 amino acids. V was trimmed by 4 bases and J by 0 bases, leaving 7 bases between them. Germline V lookup: CDR1 SQVTM, CDR2 ANQGSEA. The CDR3: CSVGQNSNQPQHF. The CDR3 DNA reads TGCAGCGTTGGACAAAATAGCAATCAGCCCCAGCATTTT.

V gene TRBV15 combines with J gene TRBJ2-3; TRBD2 matches 10 bases. V lost 2 bases and J lost 3; bases outside the gene matches: 2. CDR1 LNHNV and CDR2 YYDKDF come from the germline V gene (reference sequence). This CDR3 region has 15 residues. CDR3 nucleotide sequence: TGTGCCACCAGCAGACTAGCGGGGGATACAGATACGCAGTATTTT. Amino acid sequence: CATSRLAGDTDTQYF.

The V call is TRBV7-6, the J call TRBJ2-5, with D unclear. CDR1 is SGHVS and CDR2 is FNYEAQ in the germline V gene. V was cut by 1 base and J by 0 bases, with 12 bases left in between. This CDR3 is 16 amino acids long. For the CDR3, the DNA is TGTGCCAGCAGCTTAGATCCGTGGCGGAACCAAGAGACCCAGTACTTC. Translation gives CASSLDPWRNQETQYF.

The genes are TRBV14 and TRBJ2-1; 7 nucleotides match TRBD1. V gave up 1 base and J gave up 5 bases; unmatched junction bases: 11. Germline V gene sequence: CDR1 SGHDN, CDR2 FVKESK. The CDR3 covers 17 residues. The CDR3 loop reads CASSQVPQTGFNNEQFF. In DNA form, the CDR3 reads TGTGCCAGCAGCCAAGTACCCCAGACAGGGTTCAACAATGAGCAGTTCTTC.

The CDR3 region has the DNA TGTGCCAGCAGCCTCACCGCAGGGGAAGGCAATCAGCCCCAGCATTTT. It codes for CASSLTAGEGNQPQHF. The J gene is TRBJ1-5, the V gene TRBV7-2; possibly TRBD1 for D (6 bases). The CDR3 has 16 amino acids. The V gene's germline CDR1 is SGHTA and CDR2 FQGNSA. With 5 bases removed from V and 2 bases from J, the gap between germline ends came to 16 bases.

The rearrangement joins TRBV5-5 to TRBJ2-1; TRBD2 matches 9 bases. The CDR3 has 15 amino acids. The trim removed 3 bases at V and 9 bases at J, leaving 10 bases unmatched. Per germline, CDR1 SGHKS and CDR2 YYEKEE (reference sequence). The CDR3 here is CASSSGLAARIEQFF. CDR3 coding DNA: TGTGCCAGCAGCTCGGGACTAGCCGCCCGAATTGAGCAGTTCTTC. The complete variable domain, with remaining parts taken from reference TRBV5-5 and TRBJ2-1, reads DAGVTQSPTHLIKTRGQQVTLRCSPISGHKSVSWYQQVLGQGPQFIFQYYEKEERGRGNFPDRFSARQFPNYSSELNVNALLLGDSALYLCASSSGLAARIEQFFGPGTRLTVL.

This clone was found many times. The chain employs TRBV6-5 and TRBJ1-2, with 9 bases that match TRBD1. The J segment lost 1 base and the V segment lost 6 bases, leaving 6 bases of the junction unmatched. Per the germline V gene, CDR1 is MNHEY and CDR2 is SVGAGI. CDR3 length equals 15 residues. CDR3 region: CASSSGTGFNYGYTF. The CDR3, as DNA: TGTGCCAGCAGCTCCGGGACAGGGTTTAACTATGGCTACACCTTC.

CDR3 region: CASSQEAGLAGGRYNEQFF. CDR3 DNA sequence: TGTGCCAGCAGCCAGGAAGCGGGACTAGCGGGGGGGCGTTACAATGAGCAGTTCTTC. The chain uses TRBV3-1 (or the pseudogene TRBV3-2) and TRBJ2-1, with 16 bases that match TRBD2. The germline V gene has CDR1 LGHDT and CDR2 YNNKEL (reference sequence). The V segment lost 3 bases and the J segment 4 bases; nucleotides outside the gene matches: 9. The CDR3 is 19 amino acids.

This sequence joins TRBV6-2 or TRBV6-3 and TRBJ1-1, with D perhaps matching TRBD1 (5 bases). The CDR3 sequence is 14 residues long. V lost 8 bases to trimming and J lost 3 bases, with 16 bases between them. The V gene's germline CDR1 is MNHEY and CDR2 SVGEGT. The CDR3 loop reads CASCQAGGHTEAFF. For the CDR3, the DNA is TGTGCCAGCTGCCAGGCCGGGGGACACACTGAAGCTTTCTTT.

This clone was seen a single time. The gene calls are TRBV2 and TRBJ2-7, with TRBD2 identical over 8 bases. The ends lost 0 bases at V and 5 bases at J; junction bases unmatched: 6. This CDR3 is built from 15 residues. Germline CDR1 reads SNHLY; CDR2 reads FYNNEI. CDR3 sequence: CASSEAGRDPNEQYF. The DNA of the CDR3 is TGTGCCAGCAGTGAAGCCGGGAGGGACCCGAACGAGCAGTACTTC.

The V and J genes are TRBV4-1 and TRBJ1-1, with 9 nucleotides matching TRBD1. The germline V gene has CDR1 MGHRA and CDR2 YSYEKL. Unmatched junction bases numbered 5, after V lost 4 bases and J lost 2 bases. The CDR3 length is 15 residues. CDR3 region: CASSLRDRENTEAFF. The CDR3 nucleotides are TGCGCCAGCAGCCTCCGGGACAGGGAAAACACTGAAGCTTTCTTT.